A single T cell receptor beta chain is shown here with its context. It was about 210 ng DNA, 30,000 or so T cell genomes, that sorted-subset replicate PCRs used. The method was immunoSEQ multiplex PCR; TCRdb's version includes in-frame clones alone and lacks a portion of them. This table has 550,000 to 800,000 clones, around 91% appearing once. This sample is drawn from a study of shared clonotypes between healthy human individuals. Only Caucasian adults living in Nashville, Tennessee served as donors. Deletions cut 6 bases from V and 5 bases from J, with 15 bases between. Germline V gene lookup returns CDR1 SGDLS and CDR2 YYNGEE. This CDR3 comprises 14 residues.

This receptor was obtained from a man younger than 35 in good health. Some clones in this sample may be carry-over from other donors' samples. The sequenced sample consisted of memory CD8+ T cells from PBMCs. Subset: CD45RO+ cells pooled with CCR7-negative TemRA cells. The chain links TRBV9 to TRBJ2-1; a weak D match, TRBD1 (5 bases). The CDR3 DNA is TGTGCCAGCACCCTAGGGGATGGTGACAATGAGCAGTTCTTC. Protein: CASTLGDGDNEQFF.